This T cell receptor (beta chain) emerged from a study of cytomegalovirus exposure and HLA in healthy donors. Across the whole study: An analysis done earlier identified around 100 million unique TCR beta sequences from about 179 million T cells.

Donors likely had unrecorded immune exposures despite being nominally healthy when sampled. The PCR employed 60 Vbeta primers together with 13 Jbeta primers. Data came from immunoSEQ multiplex PCR; TCRdb stores just in-frame clones and leaves some out. The table has about 140,000 clones, roughly two thirds seen once. Sequenced input: PBMCs. This TCR was sampled from a woman aged 40 to 50 in good health and CMV-seronegative.

Here the CDR3 reads CASSLSVIGSYGYTF. CDR3 nucleotides: TGTGCCAGCAGCTTATCGGTGATTGGGAGCTATGGCTACACCTTC. The chain has TRBV7-2 and TRBJ1-2; no clear D. Germline V CDR1 and CDR2: SGHTA, FQGNSA. The CDR3 sequence is 15 residues long. V dropped 2 bases and J dropped 4 bases, with 14 bases sitting between them.